This T cell receptor beta chain comes out of a study of T cell responses to AZD1222 COVID-19 vaccine (dated by TCRdb to about 2021). Describing the broader study: TCR sequencing was performed for over 230 trial participants, of whom approximately 200 were given two doses of AZD1222 and 26 were given two doses of MenACWY control vaccine. Trial participants were enrolled into age subgroups of 18-55, 56-69 and 70-plus years, which contained roughly 150, 30 and 60 TCR-sequenced participants, respectively.

The germline V gene yields SNHLY for CDR1 and FYNNEI for CDR2. From its cysteine to its phenylalanine, the CDR3 spans 13 amino acids. CDR3 DNA is the only sequence kept; it has 39 bases, read in frame from the first base. V is cut by 9 bases and J by 4 bases, and the space between the germline ends is 13 bases. What the research found in general, with its limitations: CD4 TCRs associated with the vaccine covered the entire spike protein, and the dominant responses were in regions 160-218 and 743-854. Because no day 14 peak-response samples were available, the repertoires could be characterized only after the peak T cell response. Reportedly, close to half of the unique spike-specific TCRs recognized epitopes lying outside the regions that are mutated in the B.1.351 and B.1.1.7 variants. After two AZD1222 doses, spike-specific TCR breadth and depth were significantly higher than at day 0 and than in MenACWY recipients. Only five to seven AZD1222 recipients were SARS-CoV-2 seropositive at baseline, limiting conclusions about previously exposed vaccinees. In the small 56-69-year group, the increase in depth fell short of significance, most likely because of low power. Participants were mostly white British, with more females than males. The authors suggested clonal diversity may have been underestimated.

In its sample, this clone was seen once. This receptor's antigen is unknown. No quality values exist for individual bases; no much larger clone is one base distant. The CDR3 regions of human TCRbeta chains were subjected to immunosequencing. For the original study's pipeline: TCRs in the repertoires were compared against a reference library of SARS-CoV-2-specific TCRs that had been generated with the MIRA antigen-specificity platform. Breadth was defined as the fraction of unique TCRs that were SARS-CoV-2-associated. Depth was defined as the fraction of total T cells that were SARS-CoV-2-associated. Using the MIRA data, every spike-specific TCR was mapped to the spike region that the TCR reacted to and assigned to either a CD4 or a CD8 class. Log10-transformed breadth and depth values were compared by one-way ANOVA with Sidak's multiple comparisons tests. This immuneACCESS table, as held by TCRdb, lists in-frame sequences with V and J called but not all clones. Of the missing ones, under half trace to an unresolved V gene in checked studies; the others have no known cause. Clonal size and the V and J genes are those of that table, whereas D and trimming came from the DNA. Present in this sample are roughly 120,000 clones, roughly 86% of which were seen just once. The ten biggest clones cover 17% of the sample.

The sample's time point, from its label and the paper: about 28 days (+/-7) after the second vaccine dose. Because spike-specific TCR depth and breadth did not differ between the two schedules, AZD1222 recipients who got a second dose at roughly 4 weeks were pooled with those who got a second dose at roughly 12 weeks. Samples from vaccinated people were obtained from the UK trials COV001 and COV002, which included a single-blind randomized controlled phase 2/3 trial of AZD1222 (ChAdOx1 nCoV-19) in healthy adults. For TCRbeta chain sequencing, PBMC samples from trial participants were taken at day 0 and at day 28 after the second dose.

This receptor was taken from an adult who received the AZD1222 COVID-19 vaccine. The starting material was peripheral blood, obtained 28 days after the second AZD1222 dose. The sequence joins TRBV2 to TRBJ2-1, and the D gene may be TRBD1, 5 bases matching. The CDR3 region: CASSVHRYNEQFF. The nucleotides read TGTGCCAGTTCCGTTCACAGGTACAATGAGCAGTTCTTC.